This TCR beta chain was observed in a study of cytomegalovirus exposure and HLA in healthy donors. The PCR ran on 60 Vbeta and 13 Jbeta primers. Clones were read by immunoSEQ multiplex PCR, and TCRdb kept only the in-frame ones, dropping some. The sample holds 100,000 to 150,000 clones, 77% seen once. The germline V gene has CDR1 MNHEY and CDR2 SVGAGI. Trimming took 5 bases from V and 4 from J; bases not matched to a gene: 7. The CDR3 is 15 residues long. This chain uses TRBV6-5 with TRBJ2-5, with 10 bases identical to TRBD1. The sequencing sample was made of PBMCs. This TCR came from a woman aged 40 to 55 in good health and CMV-seropositive. The CDR3 loop is CASSPGQGEAETQYF. The CDR3 DNA is TGTGCCAGCAGTCCCGGACAGGGGGAGGCAGAGACCCAGTACTTC.